Shown below are 5 T cell receptor beta chains from a single sample sequenced in a study of blood T cell repertoires in COVID-19 (dated by TCRdb to the early 2020s). Receptor amplification or capture employed the immunoSEQ multiplex PCR assay. TCRdb limited this immuneACCESS table to in-frame rearrangements with V and J called. A share of clones is missing; checked studies link under half to unresolved V genes, and the rest is unexplained. For this sample there are approximately 110,000 clones; around 70% appear just once. The ten largest clonotypes hold about 5.5% of the sample. The sample taken for sequencing was peripheral blood. The receptors stem from an elderly man with COVID-19, enrolled during active disease.

The chain has TRBV29-1 and TRBJ1-2; D is unresolved. V was cut by 5 bases and J by 3 bases, with 7 bases left in between. The CDR3 sequence is 11 residues long. Germline CDR1 and CDR2: SQVTM and ANQGSEA. CDR3 sequence reads: CSVPRDYGYTF. The CDR3 bases are TGCAGCGTTCCGAGAGACTATGGCTACACCTTC.

The table lists this clone with a few counts. The chain couples TRBV14 to TRBJ2-4, with TRBD2 matching over 8 bases. Germline CDR1 and CDR2: SGHDN and FVKESK. V shed 1 base and J 8 bases; nucleotides not matched to a gene: 4. The CDR3 totals 14 residues. CDR3 residues: CASSQGNGRDIQYF. CDR3 DNA: TGTGCCAGCAGCCAAGGGAACGGGAGGGACATTCAGTACTTC.

The rearrangement uses TRBV19 and TRBJ1-4, with D uncertain. Trimming took 6 bases from V and 6 from J, leaving 14 bases between them. This CDR3 region has 14 residues. Germline loops: CDR1 LNHDA, CDR2 SQIVND (reference sequence). The DNA of the CDR3 is TGTGCCAGTAGAATGTCTACGGCGGATGAAAAACTGTTTTTT. Translated: CASRMSTADEKLFF.

The table lists this clone with a count of one. The rearrangement links TRBV28 to TRBJ2-7; 9 nucleotides align to TRBD2. Per germline, CDR1 MDHEN and CDR2 SYDVKM. V dropped 5 bases and J dropped 5; count of bases not matched to a gene: 10. The CDR3 length is 15 residues. The DNA of the CDR3 is TGTGCCAGCAGTGGGCTGTTCCTAGCGGGAAACGAGCAGTACTTC. Translated: CASSGLFLAGNEQYF. Full variable domain (outside the CDR3, taken from reference TRBV28 and TRBJ2-7): DVKVTQSSRYLVKRTGEKVFLECVQDMDHENMFWYRQDPGLGLRLIYFSYDVKMKEKGDIPEGYSVSREKKERFSLILESASTNQTSMYLCASSGLFLAGNEQYFGPGTRLTVT.

This rearrangement joins TRBV11-3 to TRBJ2-1; D might be TRBD2 (5 bases). V gave up 5 bases and J gave up 2 bases, with 13 bases separating them. Germline V gives CDR1 SGHNT, CDR2 YENEEA. This CDR3 spans 15 amino acids. The CDR3 DNA reads as TGTGCCAGCAGCGTTAGAGGGCTGCCCTACAATGAGCAGTTCTTC. It codes for CASSVRGLPYNEQFF.